This T cell receptor (beta chain) was obtained from a study of blood T cell repertoires in COVID-19. Study-wide background: COVID-19 samples, acute and convalescent, were from the United States, Italy and Spain.

This clone has a handful of counts. V was pared by 0 bases and J by 7 bases, with 6 bases of the junction left unmatched. Germline loops: CDR1 MGHRA, CDR2 YSYEKL. The CDR3 length is 18 residues. TCRdb's copy holds only in-frame clones and misses some; the assay was immunoSEQ multiplex PCR. The table has some 26,000 clones, about 72% seen once. The sequence derives from a woman of 80 years or more with acute or convalescent COVID-19. The sample taken for sequencing was peripheral blood. The chain carries TRBV4-1 and TRBJ2-2, with 15 bases identical to TRBD2. The CDR3 nucleotides are TGCGCCAGCAGCCAAGATGGACTAGCGGGAGGGAGAATCGGGGAGCTGTTTTTT. Translation: CASSQDGLAGGRIGELFF.